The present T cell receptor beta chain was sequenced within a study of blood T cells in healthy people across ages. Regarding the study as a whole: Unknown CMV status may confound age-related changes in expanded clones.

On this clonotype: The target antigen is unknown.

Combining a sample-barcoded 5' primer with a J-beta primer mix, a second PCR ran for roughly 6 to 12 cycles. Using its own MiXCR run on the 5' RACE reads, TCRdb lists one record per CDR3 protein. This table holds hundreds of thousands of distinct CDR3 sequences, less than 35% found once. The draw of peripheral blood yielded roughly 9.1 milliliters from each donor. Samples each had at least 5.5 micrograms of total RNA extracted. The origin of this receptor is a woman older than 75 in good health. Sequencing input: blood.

CDR3 sequence (DNA): TGTGCCAGCAGCTTAGTATGGGGCTACGAGCAGTACTTC. Translated: CASSLVWGYEQYF. This sequence joins TRBV7-2 and TRBJ2-7; no clear D gene. The CDR3 is made up of 13 amino acids. Trimming pared 1 base from V and 3 bases from J, leaving 7 bases between. Germline-derived CDR1 and CDR2 are SGHTA and FQGNSA.